This T cell receptor (beta chain) was captured in a study of shared T cell receptors in the human thymus. Produced via immunoSEQ multiplex PCR; TCRdb's table is partial and in-frame only. The data contain 700,000 or so clones, approximately 85% of them singletons. This CDR3 region has 18 residues. CDR1 and CDR2 (germline): SGHRS, YFSETQ. V dropped 3 bases and J dropped 4 bases, with 20 bases sitting between them. These data were also filed under a second study, of human thymus T cells. That publication notes: Thymus pieces cut out during corrective heart surgery were the tissue that was used. Unrelated individuals had highly overlapping thymic repertoires, as reported in related research.

This receptor was obtained from a girl in the first two years of life with a congenital heart defect. V and J are TRBV5-1 and TRBJ2-6, with D perhaps matching TRBD2 (6 bases). Sequencing was done on a sample of thymocytes. This CDR3 reads CASSSGRRDLSGANVLTF. The CDR3 coding sequence is TGCGCCAGCAGCTCGGGTCGGCGGGACTTGTCAGGGGCCAACGTCCTGACTTTC. Full variable domain (rest looked up from reference TRBV5-1 and TRBJ2-6): KAGVTQTPRYLIKTRGQQVTLSCSPISGHRSVSWYQQTPGQGLQFLFEYFSETQRNKGNFPGRFSGRQFSNSRSEMNVSTLELGDSALYLCASSSGRRDLSGANVLTFGAGSRLTVL.